The entry below describes one T cell receptor beta chain. The data belong to a study of stem cell transplantation in POMP-related autoinflammatory disease. On the study more broadly: Defective thymoproteasomes were hypothesized to impair CD8+ T-cell positive selection. DNA chimerism showed 100% graft donor engraftment of neutrophils and platelets through one year.

Using immunoSEQ multiplex PCR, the repertoire was profiled, and TCRdb retains in-frame clones only, with some absent. The sample shows roughly 68,000 clones, approximately 90% of them seen only once. Prominent immunodeficiency with autoinflammation defined PRAID. This CDR3 region has 15 residues. The chain couples TRBV21-1 to TRBJ2-7; TRBD2 is the table's D call, not checked against the DNA. TRBV21-1 is tagged as a pseudogene. The source is a human patient with POMP-related autoinflammation and immune dysregulation (PRAID). Some T cells may be provided by the graft donor. Here the sequenced sample was CD4+ T cells from PBMCs, taken after stem cell transplantation. The CDR3 protein is CASSKARRRFYEQYV. The CDR3 coding sequence is TGTGCCAGCAGCAAAGCGCGACGGAGATTCTACGAGCAGTACGTC.